These 23 T cell receptor beta chains share one sample of origin, sequenced in a study of T cells in Graves' hyperthyroidism and ophthalmopathy. TCR beta CDR3 region amplification was performed from RNA transcripts. First-round RT-PCR with HTBI primers amplified the TCR CDR3 region. TCRdb ran MiXCR on the multiplex PCR reads and lists one entry per CDR3 protein. The sample lists about 260,000 distinct CDR3 sequences, roughly 22% occurring once. Sequenced: blood. These receptor sequences come from a man younger than 45 with Graves' ophthalmopathy.

Ten or more counts support this clonotype. The chain recombines TRBV6-1 with TRBJ1-1; TRBD1 matches at 10 bases. Germline-derived CDR1 and CDR2 are MNHNS and SASEGT. This CDR3 comprises 16 residues. V shed 5 bases and J 1 base; nucleotides not matched to a gene: 7. In DNA, the CDR3 is TGTGCCAGCAGTTCGGGACAGGGGTTGGGGAACACTGAAGCTTTCTTT. This sequence encodes CASSSGQGLGNTEAFF.

The chain joins TRBV7-6 to TRBJ2-7, with D perhaps TRBD1 (6 bases). The CDR3 covers 13 residues. V was shortened by 5 bases and J by 3 bases, with 11 bases between the two germline ends. Germline V gene sequence: CDR1 SGHVS, CDR2 FNYEAQ. The DNA of the CDR3 is TGTGCCAGCAGCCTCAGGGACAACTACGAGCAGTACTTC. Encoded protein: CASSLRDNYEQYF.

The rearrangement links TRBV24-1 to TRBJ2-2; tentative D call: TRBD2 (5 bases). Germline V gives CDR1 KGHDR, CDR2 SFDVKD. The CDR3 runs 15 residues. V was trimmed by 8 bases and J by 0 bases, leaving 12 bases between them. This chain's CDR3 is CATTEGGSNTGELFF. The CDR3 coding sequence is TGTGCCACCACCGAGGGCGGATCGAACACCGGGGAGCTGTTTTTT.

The chain joins TRBV10-2 to TRBJ1-5; D unclear. This CDR3 comprises 15 residues. Trimming stripped 8 bases from V and 0 bases from J, with 14 bases between. Germline V lookup: CDR1 WSHSY, CDR2 SAAADI. CDR3 protein: CASPARSCSNQPQHF. CDR3 DNA: TGCGCCAGCCCGGCGAGATCTTGTAGCAATCAGCCCCAGCATTTT.

This clonotype appeared many times. The CDR3 loop reads CASSLTGPSNEQFF. The CDR3 nucleotides are TGTGCCAGCAGCTTAACAGGCCCCAGCAATGAGCAGTTCTTC. The chain is built from TRBV11-2 and TRBJ2-1, with D tentatively TRBD1 (5 bases). From germline, CDR1 is SGHAT and CDR2 FQNNGV. The CDR3 length is 14 residues. Trimming removed 2 bases at V and 6 bases at J, with 11 bases between.

This clonotype turned up a few times. V usage is TRBV4-1 and J usage is TRBJ2-1; 8 nucleotides match TRBD2. This CDR3 has 15 residues. V lost 1 base, J lost 6 bases, and 5 bases stayed unmatched. CDR1 and CDR2 from the germline V gene are MGHRA and YSYEKL. CDR3 DNA: TGCGCCAGCAGCCAAGGACGGGAGGGCCTCAATGAGCAGTTCTTC. Protein: CASSQGREGLNEQFF.

J is TRBJ1-1 and V is TRBV7-8; D remains ambiguous. Trimming shortened V by 4 bases and J by 1 base, and 10 bases separated the two germline ends. CDR3 length equals 14 residues. The germline V gene has CDR1 SGHVS and CDR2 FQNEAQ. CDR3 sequence: CASSSSLGNTEAFF. CDR3 bases: TGTGCCAGCAGCTCGTCTCTGGGGAACACTGAAGCTTTCTTT.

The chain carries TRBV20-1 and TRBJ1-3; possible D gene TRBD1, 6 bases. The CDR3 runs 18 residues. From germline, CDR1 is DFQATT and CDR2 SNEGSKA (reference sequence). V lost 6 bases, J lost 3 bases, and 27 bases lay in between. CDR3 amino acids: CSAQPSRAGATFGNTIYF. CDR3 nucleotide sequence: TGCAGTGCCCAACCCTCTAGGGCAGGGGCGACGTTTGGAAACACCATATATTTT.

This clonotype was seen at least ten times. The genes are TRBV20-1 and TRBJ2-5; tentatively, D is TRBD1 (5 bases). The CDR3 runs to 15 residues. The V and J ends lost 3 bases and 1 base respectively, with 15 bases between them. Germline lookup yields CDR1 DFQATT and CDR2 SNEGSKA (reference sequence). CDR3 sequence: CSASSQGTSQETQYF. CDR3 coding DNA: TGCAGTGCTAGTAGCCAGGGAACCAGCCAAGAGACCCAGTACTTC.

This clonotype showed up just a few times. V and J are TRBV6-1 and TRBJ1-2; weak D call: TRBD1 (6 bases). Germline assignment: CDR1 MNHNS and CDR2 SASEGT. With 6 bases removed from V and 6 bases from J, the gap between germline ends came to 14 bases. There are 13 residues in the CDR3. For the CDR3, the DNA is TGTGCCAGCAGCCTCGACAGGAGGAATGGCTACACCTTC. Its translation is CASSLDRRNGYTF.

V and J are TRBV7-2 and TRBJ1-1; D is undetermined. Trimming took off 4 bases at V and 2 bases at J, with 11 bases between the two ends. Germline-derived CDR1 and CDR2 are SGHTA and FQGNSA. The CDR3 is 14 amino acids. The chain's CDR3 is CASSSYGPNTEAFF. CDR3 in DNA: TGTGCCAGCAGCTCCTATGGTCCCAACACTGAAGCTTTCTTT.

This chain links TRBV6-1 with TRBJ1-1, with TRBD1 identical over 7 bases. Germline V lookup: CDR1 MNHNS, CDR2 SASEGT. V shed 5 bases and J 3 bases; nucleotides not matched to a gene: 3. The CDR3 consists of 13 residues. In DNA, the CDR3 is TGTGCCAGCAGTAAACAGGGGCACACTGAAGCTTTCTTT. It encodes CASSKQGHTEAFF.

The chain combines TRBV11-2 with TRBJ2-2, with D uncertain. The CDR3 extends over 15 amino acids. Germline values: CDR1 SGHAT, CDR2 FQNNGV. V gave up 3 bases and J gave up 0 bases, with 8 bases separating them. CDR3 coding DNA: TGTGCCAGCAGCTTGTATGCTGCGAACACCGGGGAGCTGTTTTTT. Amino acid sequence: CASSLYAANTGELFF. The entire variable domain, with the rest obtained from reference TRBV11-2 and TRBJ2-2, is as follows: EAGVAQSPRYKIIEKRQSVAFWCNPISGHATLYWYQQILGQGPKLLIQFQNNGVVDDSQLPKDRFSAERLKGVDSTLKIQPAKLEDSAVYLCASSLYAANTGELFFGEGSRLTVL.

This clonotype was picked up a small number of times. The chain employs TRBV19 and TRBJ1-1; D is ambiguous. CDR3 length: 14 amino acids. Germline V gene data show CDR1 as LNHDA and CDR2 as SQIVND (reference sequence). The germline V and J ends were trimmed by 2 bases and 2 bases, with 9 bases remaining between them. CDR3 DNA sequence: TGTGCCAGTAGTATAATAGGGATAAACACTGAAGCTTTCTTT. Translation: CASSIIGINTEAFF.

The chain recombines TRBV19 with TRBJ1-1; no clear D gene. V was cut by 9 bases and J by 1 base, with 12 bases left in between. CDR1 and CDR2 (germline): LNHDA, SQIVND (reference sequence). The CDR3 is 13 amino acids. The CDR3 DNA is TGTGCCAGCGATTCAACAGCGAACACTGAAGCTTTCTTT. Amino acid sequence: CASDSTANTEAFF.

This clonotype has more than one count but fewer than ten. This chain uses TRBV6-1 with TRBJ1-4; perhaps TRBD1 as D (5 bases). The CDR3 has 14 residues. Trimming cost V 6 bases and J 0 bases, with 8 bases left between them. Germline CDR1 reads MNHNS; CDR2 reads SASEGT. The CDR3 DNA follows: TGTGCCAGCAGGCGGGGGGCAACTAATGAAAAACTGTTTTTT. Protein product: CASRRGATNEKLFF.

The chain links TRBV29-1 to TRBJ1-1; a weak D match, TRBD1 (5 bases). Looked up from germline, CDR1 is SQVTM and CDR2 is ANQGSEA. The CDR3 sequence is 15 residues long. V lost 6 bases and J lost 8, with 25 bases in between. As DNA, the CDR3 is TGCAGCGTCGACCGGGGAGGCCGACAGACCGCAGAAGCTTTCTTT. This translates into CSVDRGGRQTAEAFF.

This clonotype appeared a few times. The chain recombines TRBV10-3 with TRBJ1-5; D is unresolved. V dropped 5 bases and J dropped 5 bases, with 10 bases sitting between them. The V gene's germline CDR1 is ENHRY and CDR2 SYGVKD. The CDR3 runs to 13 residues. CDR3 bases: TGTGCCATCAGTTCATGGACCGATCAGCCCCAGCATTTT. Translated: CAISSWTDQPQHF.

The rearrangement joins TRBV5-5 to TRBJ2-3; 8 nucleotides align to TRBD2. This CDR3 is 17 amino acids long. Germline CDR1 and CDR2: SGHKS and YYEKEE (reference sequence). The junction had 12 bases not matched to a gene; V was cut back by 2 bases and J by 4 bases. CDR3 region: CASSFRKVAGISDTQYF. CDR3 bases: TGTGCCAGCAGCTTTAGAAAGGTAGCGGGAATCTCAGATACGCAGTATTTT.

This chain connects TRBV29-1 to TRBJ2-7; either TRBD1 or TRBD2 may supply D (5 bases each). The CDR3 is 12 amino acids. V was trimmed by 4 bases and J by 2 bases, leaving 9 bases between them. Germline assignment: CDR1 SQVTM and CDR2 ANQGSEA. CDR3 sequence: CSVALGAYEQYF. CDR3 nucleotide sequence: TGCAGCGTTGCCTTGGGGGCCTACGAGCAGTACTTC.

J is TRBJ2-3 and V is TRBV20-1; D is unresolved. With 1 base removed from V and 4 bases from J, the gap between germline ends came to 18 bases. The CDR3 runs 16 residues. Looked up from germline, CDR1 is DFQATT and CDR2 is SNEGSKA (reference sequence). The CDR3 protein is CSARAISILAPDTQYF. The CDR3 nucleotides are TGCAGTGCTAGAGCTATTTCGATTTTGGCGCCAGATACGCAGTATTTT.

In its sample, this clonotype was seen many times. The chain is built from TRBV11-3 and TRBJ2-3; D gene uncertain. In germline, CDR1 is SGHNT, CDR2 YENEEA. Trimming took off 1 base at V and 0 bases at J, with 8 bases between the two ends. This CDR3 contains 15 residues. In DNA form, the CDR3 reads TGTGCCAGCAGCTTAGGTCCCAGGAGCACAGATACGCAGTATTTT. This translates into CASSLGPRSTDTQYF.

The V gene is TRBV28, the J gene TRBJ1-5; a possible D gene is TRBD1 (5 bases). The germline V and J ends were trimmed by 8 bases and 0 bases, with 8 bases remaining between them. This CDR3 is built from 13 residues. Germline V gives CDR1 MDHEN, CDR2 SYDVKM. CDR3 sequence reads: CASRTNSNQPQHF. DNA of the CDR3: TGTGCCAGCCGGACAAATAGCAATCAGCCCCAGCATTTT.